The clone carrying this TCR beta chain was seen repeatedly, ten times or more. The antigen is unknown. The source of the sample is a study of T cells in Graves' hyperthyroidism and ophthalmopathy. Study conclusions and caveats: Ophthalmopathy onset followed model prediction by a median around 6.6 months.

Each ophthalmopathy patient scored at least 3 on the Clinical Activity Score and at least 4 on NOSPECS grade, with duration under 3 months. V was trimmed by 8 bases and J by 0 bases, leaving 16 bases between them. The CDR3 runs to 15 residues. TCR beta CDR3 regions were amplified from RNA transcripts. The study used the HTBI primer set for a first-round RT-PCR of the TCR CDR3. TCRdb ran MiXCR on the multiplex PCR reads and lists one entry per CDR3 protein. The sample carries 350,000 to 400,000 distinct CDR3 sequences, around a sixth recorded once. The source material was blood. The V call is TRBV12-3 or TRBV12-4, the J call TRBJ1-1; D is ambiguous. This TCR derives from a man younger than 35 with Graves' ophthalmopathy. CDR3 DNA sequence: TGTGCCAGCTCGCTCGATTCGACTATGAACACTGAAGCTTTCTTT. This translates into CASSLDSTMNTEAFF.